The entry that follows covers one TCR beta chain sequence. The antigen is undetermined. Those who donated were healthy bone marrow donors. This sample was included in a study of cytomegalovirus exposure and HLA in healthy donors. Study findings and constraints: Because they were indistinguishable, some V segments, including TRBV6-2 and TRBV6-3, were excluded.

V lost 0 bases and J lost 6; bases outside the gene matches: 3. The germline V gene has CDR1 SGHDN and CDR2 FVKESK. This CDR3 has 16 amino acids. The study ran its PCR with 60 Vbeta and 13 Jbeta primers. Method: immunoSEQ multiplex PCR; TCRdb's copy keeps in-frame clones and lacks some. The top ten clones hold 2.5% to 3.5% of a sample with fewer than 60,000 clones, approximately 84% of them seen once. The TCR sequence derives from a man aged 50 or older in good health and CMV-seronegative. V gene TRBV14 combines with J gene TRBJ2-1; 12 bases fit TRBD2. The specimen was PBMCs. DNA of the CDR3: TGTGCCAGCAGCCAAGATAGACTAGCGGGGGTCAATGAGCAGTTCTTC. Translation: CASSQDRLAGVNEQFF.